Listed below are T cell receptor beta chains from one sample, sequenced in a study of graft-versus-host responses after intestinal transplantation. The protocol was immunoSEQ multiplex PCR, while the TCRdb copy is restricted to in-frame clones and leaves out a portion. The sample records roughly 9,400 clones, approximately 33% being singletons. The sample consisted of alloreactive CD4+ T cells from a mixed lymphocyte reaction culture, taken before intestinal transplant. The receptors here all came from a human patient who received an intestinal transplant. CDR3s include the opening cysteine and the closing phenylalanine or tryptophan. The order of the fields is CDR3 length, V gene, CDR3 protein.

len: 16; v_gene: TRBV6-5; CDR3aa: CASSYARQVGNSPLHF
len: 14; v_gene: TRBV27; CDR3aa: CASWSPGKTYGYTF
len: 16; v_gene: TRBV7-9; CDR3aa: CASSFWGTGFYNEQFF
len: 15; v_gene: TRBV28; CDR3aa: CASTGSPGLNQPQHF
len: 16; v_gene: TRBV14; CDR3aa: CASSHVERGGWETQYF
len: 16; v_gene: TRBV5-1; CDR3aa: CASSLGVLVGTDTQYF
len: 15; v_gene: TRBV6-5; CDR3aa: CASSPGWLSPGELFF
len: 14; v_gene: TRBV6-5; CDR3aa: CASSPWLVNYGYTF
len: 16; v_gene: TRBV6-5; CDR3aa: CASSYPGGGNTGELFF
len: 15; v_gene: TRBV4-1; CDR3aa: CASHSAGANTGELFF
len: 13; v_gene: TRBV29-1; CDR3aa: CSGHREVDTEAFF
len: 16; v_gene: TRBV14; CDR3aa: CASSQVRGQNTGELFF
len: 15; v_gene: TRBV9; CDR3aa: CASSVLGARGNTIYF
len: 14; v_gene: TRBV18; CDR3aa: CASSRRDTNTEAFF
len: 13; v_gene: TRBV18; CDR3aa: CASSPTVADEQYF
len: 15; v_gene: TRBV6-5; CDR3aa: CASRTGVSGGAEQFF
len: 14; v_gene: TRBV4-2; CDR3aa: CASSQEWQTYEQYF
len: 16; v_gene: TRBV14; CDR3aa: CASSQGVTGWSGELFF
len: 15; v_gene: TRBV19; CDR3aa: CASRPGRGIDQPQHF
len: 16; v_gene: TRBV5-1; CDR3aa: CASSPPRLASYNEQFF
len: 15; v_gene: TRBV18; CDR3aa: CASSPLASGSYEQYF
len: 16; v_gene: TRBV27; CDR3aa: CASSLGGGRGYNEQFF
len: 15; v_gene: TRBV2; CDR3aa: CASSEVLAGAGTQYF
len: 13; v_gene: TRBV6-6; CDR3aa: CASSPLGTTTQYF
len: 13; v_gene: TRBV7-9; CDR3aa: CASSRTQPYEQYF
len: 11; v_gene: TRBV20-1; CDR3aa: CSATGPYEQYF
len: 15; v_gene: TRBV6-1; CDR3aa: CASISRSRGYNEQFF
len: 16; v_gene: TRBV28; CDR3aa: CASSPPLGREWGTQYF
len: 15; v_gene: TRBV7-2; CDR3aa: CASSSEVGPNQPQHF
len: 13; v_gene: TRBV10-3; CDR3aa: CAITKGAAYEQYF
len: 12; v_gene: TRBV29-1; CDR3aa: CSVDHGGHPYTF
len: 16; v_gene: TRBV5-1; CDR3aa: CASSRTSGGAYNEQFF
len: 14; v_gene: TRBV16; CDR3aa: CASSQSRLAETQYF
len: 17; v_gene: TRBV28; CDR3aa: CASRGTRDRVLGNEQFF
len: 16; v_gene: TRBV7-8; CDR3aa: CASSSQGALDTGELFF
len: 13; v_gene: TRBV29-1; CDR3aa: CSVTGADNEKLFF
len: 16; v_gene: TRBV28; CDR3aa: CASTLNRQGSNQPQHF
len: 15; v_gene: TRBV7-3; CDR3aa: CASSSQTGPNSPLHF
len: 14; v_gene: TRBV27; CDR3aa: CASSFIAGFYEQYF
len: 14; v_gene: TRBV4-2; CDR3aa: CASSQDSGRAGYTF
len: 11; v_gene: TRBV6-5; CDR3aa: CASSDTSGYTF
len: 14; v_gene: TRBV7-2; CDR3aa: CASSLMAGANVLTF
len: 17; v_gene: TRBV2; CDR3aa: CASTQLAGGPYYNEQFF
len: 15; v_gene: TRBV5-1; CDR3aa: CASSPRAATYNEQFF
len: 15; v_gene: TRBV18; CDR3aa: CASSLGQAGTGELFF
len: 13; v_gene: TRBV27; CDR3aa: CASGQARNSPLHF
len: 15; v_gene: TRBV5-4; CDR3aa: CASSLRGGETDTQYF
len: 11; v_gene: TRBV20-1; CDR3aa: CSASPLYEQYF
len: 15; v_gene: TRBV6-5; CDR3aa: CASSNGGNSNQPQHF
len: 13; v_gene: TRBV4-1; CDR3aa: CATTLGRAYEQYF
len: 13; v_gene: TRBV5-3; CDR3aa: CARSRLCNQPQHF